This T cell receptor (beta chain) was sequenced for a study of cytomegalovirus exposure and HLA in healthy donors. Whole-study findings and limits: Later analysis identified about 18,000 TCR beta sequences associated with HLA alleles, using a false discovery rate threshold of 0.05. The dataset shows that most TCR sequences were rare, while some public TCRs occurred in many donors.

Germline V gives CDR1 SGHAT, CDR2 FQNNGV. V was pared by 5 bases and J by 5 bases, with 12 bases between. This CDR3 region has 14 residues. A few counts support this clone. Its specificity is unknown. In the PCR, 60 Vbeta and 13 Jbeta primers were used. TCRdb's table, derived via immunoSEQ multiplex PCR, lists solely in-frame clones and lacks some. The sample has 140,000 to 150,000 clones, roughly 9.8% seen once; the top ten hold 1.8%. This chain connects TRBV11-2 to TRBJ2-2; tentatively, D is TRBD2 (6 bases). This TCR was sampled from a man aged 45-60 years in good health and CMV-seronegative. The sample taken for sequencing was PBMCs. CDR3 sequence reads: CASSPQGLTGELFF. The CDR3 DNA is TGTGCCAGCAGCCCTCAGGGACTTACCGGGGAGCTGTTTTTT.